This record looks at one T cell receptor beta chain sequence and its context. This sample is part of a study of CD8 T cells in Susac syndrome. Blood CD8+ and CD4+ T cells underwent high-throughput TCR beta sequencing. The study used treatment-naive patients who had stable or active relapsing-remitting disease as multiple sclerosis controls. TEMRA cells were enriched by FACS, while CD8+ and CD4+ T cells were obtained through a negative isolation that was performed magnetically. Random hexamers were used to reverse transcribe an amount of roughly 0.5 to 1 ug RNA. Amplification of TCR beta CDR3 spanned 54 Vbeta and 13 Jbeta via immunoSEQ multiplex PCR. TCRdb reanalysed the immunoSEQ multiplex PCR reads using MiXCR and keeps one entry per CDR3 protein. The sample contains some 200,000 distinct CDR3 sequences, about 93% of which appear only once. This CDR3 region has 14 residues. Trimming cost V 0 bases and J 5 bases, with 8 bases left between them. Per germline, CDR1 MNHEY and CDR2 SVGAGI.

This sequence joins TRBV6-5 and TRBJ1-5, with D possibly being TRBD1 (5 bases). Sequenced: CD8+ T cells from PBMCs. The sequence derives from a human donor with multiple sclerosis. This CDR3 reads CASSYSGLHQPQHF. In nucleotides, the CDR3 is TGTGCCAGCAGTTACTCGGGGCTTCATCAGCCCCAGCATTTT.